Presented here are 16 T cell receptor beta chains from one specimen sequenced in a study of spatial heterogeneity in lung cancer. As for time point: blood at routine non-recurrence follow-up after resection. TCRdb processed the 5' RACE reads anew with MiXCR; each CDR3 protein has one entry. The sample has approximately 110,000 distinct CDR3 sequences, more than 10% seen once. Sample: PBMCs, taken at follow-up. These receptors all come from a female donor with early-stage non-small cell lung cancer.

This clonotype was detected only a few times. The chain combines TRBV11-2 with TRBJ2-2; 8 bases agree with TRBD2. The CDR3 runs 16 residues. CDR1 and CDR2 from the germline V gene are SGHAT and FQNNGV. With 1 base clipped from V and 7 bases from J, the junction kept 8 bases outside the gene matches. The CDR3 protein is CASSLVRSAGGGELFF. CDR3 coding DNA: TGTGCCAGCAGCTTAGTCAGGTCGGCGGGAGGCGGGGAGCTGTTTTTT.

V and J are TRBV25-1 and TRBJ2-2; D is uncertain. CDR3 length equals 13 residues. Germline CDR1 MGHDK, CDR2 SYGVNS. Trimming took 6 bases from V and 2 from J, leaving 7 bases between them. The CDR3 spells CASRGRNTGELFF. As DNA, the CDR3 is TGTGCCAGCAGAGGAAGAAACACCGGGGAGCTGTTTTTT.

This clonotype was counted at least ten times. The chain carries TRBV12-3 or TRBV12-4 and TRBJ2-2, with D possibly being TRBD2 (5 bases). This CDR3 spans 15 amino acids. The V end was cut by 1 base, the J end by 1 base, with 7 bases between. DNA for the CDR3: TGTGCCAGCAGTTTAGGCGGGTTGAACACCGGGGAGCTGTTTTTT. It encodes CASSLGGLNTGELFF.

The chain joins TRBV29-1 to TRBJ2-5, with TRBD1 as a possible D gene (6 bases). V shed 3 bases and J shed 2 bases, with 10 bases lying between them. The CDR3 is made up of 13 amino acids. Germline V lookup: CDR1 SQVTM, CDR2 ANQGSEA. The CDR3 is CSVDRQGQETQYF. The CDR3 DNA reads TGCAGCGTTGATAGGCAGGGGCAAGAGACCCAGTACTTC. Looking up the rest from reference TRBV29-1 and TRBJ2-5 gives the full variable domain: SAVISQKPSRDICQRGTSLTIQCQVDSQVTMMFWYRQQPGQSLTLIATANQGSEATYESGFVIDKFPISRPNLTFSTLTVSNMSPEDSSIYLCSVDRQGQETQYFGPGTRLLVL.

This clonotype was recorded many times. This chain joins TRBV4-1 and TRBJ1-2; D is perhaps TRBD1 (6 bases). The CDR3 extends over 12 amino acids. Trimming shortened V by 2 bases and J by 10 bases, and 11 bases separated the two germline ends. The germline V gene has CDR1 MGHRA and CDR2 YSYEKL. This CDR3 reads CASSQRTANYTF. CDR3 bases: TGCGCCAGCAGCCAACGGACAGCTAACTACACCTTC.

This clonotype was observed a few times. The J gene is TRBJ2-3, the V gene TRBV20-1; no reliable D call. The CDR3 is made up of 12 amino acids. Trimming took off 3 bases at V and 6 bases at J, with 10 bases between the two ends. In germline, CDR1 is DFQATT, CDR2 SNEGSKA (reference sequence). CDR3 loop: CSARENGDTQYF. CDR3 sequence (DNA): TGCAGTGCTAGGGAGAATGGGGATACGCAGTATTTT.

The CDR3 reads CASSTSGSTDTQYF. The DNA for the CDR3 is TGCGCCAGCAGTACTAGCGGAAGCACAGATACGCAGTATTTT. The V call is TRBV4-3, the J call TRBJ2-3; 8 bases line up with TRBD2. The CDR3 length is 14 residues. Germline V gives CDR1 LGHNA, CDR2 YSLEER. The V segment lost 6 bases and the J segment 0 bases; nucleotides outside the gene matches: 2.

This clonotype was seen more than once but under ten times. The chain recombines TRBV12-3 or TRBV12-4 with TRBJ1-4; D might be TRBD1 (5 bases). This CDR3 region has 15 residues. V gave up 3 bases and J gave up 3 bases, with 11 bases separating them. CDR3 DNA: TGTGCCAGCAGTTTTGGGCAGGGACCTAATGAAAAACTGTTTTTT. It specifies CASSFGQGPNEKLFF.

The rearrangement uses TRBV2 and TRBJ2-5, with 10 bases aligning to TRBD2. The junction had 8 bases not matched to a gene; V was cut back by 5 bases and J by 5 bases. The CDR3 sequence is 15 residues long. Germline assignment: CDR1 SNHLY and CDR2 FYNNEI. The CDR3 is CASSQVASGSETQYF. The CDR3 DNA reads TGTGCCAGCAGTCAAGTGGCTAGCGGGAGTGAGACCCAGTACTTC.

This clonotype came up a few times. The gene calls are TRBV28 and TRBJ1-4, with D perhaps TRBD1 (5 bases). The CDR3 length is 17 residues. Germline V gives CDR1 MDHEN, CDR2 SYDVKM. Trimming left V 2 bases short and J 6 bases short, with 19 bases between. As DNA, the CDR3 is TGTGCCAGCAGTTTAAGTAGGTGGGGCGGAGAAGATGAAAAACTGTTTTTT. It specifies CASSLSRWGGEDEKLFF.

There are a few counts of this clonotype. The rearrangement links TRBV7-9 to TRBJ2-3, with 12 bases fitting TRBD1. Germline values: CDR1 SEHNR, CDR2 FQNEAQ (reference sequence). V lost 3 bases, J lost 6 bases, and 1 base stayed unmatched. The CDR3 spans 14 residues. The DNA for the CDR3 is TGTGCCAGCAGCTTGGGACAGGGGGCGGATACGCAGTATTTT. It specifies CASSLGQGADTQYF.

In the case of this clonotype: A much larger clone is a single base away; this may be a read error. CDR3 sequence: CVSSPPGQGNQPQHF. CDR3 DNA: TGTGTCAGCTCACCACCAGGACAGGGGAATCAGCCCCAGCATTTT. The chain uses TRBV18 and TRBJ1-5; 9 nucleotides align to TRBD1. This CDR3 has 15 amino acids. The germline V gene encodes CDR1 KGHSH and CDR2 LQKENI. Full variable domain (missing parts from reference TRBV18 and TRBJ1-5): NAGVMQNPRHLVRRRGQEARLRCSPMKGHSHVYWYRQLPEEGLKFMVYLQKENIIDESGMPKERFSAEFPKEGPSILRIQQVVRGDSAAYFCVSSPPGQGNQPQHFGDGTRLSIL.

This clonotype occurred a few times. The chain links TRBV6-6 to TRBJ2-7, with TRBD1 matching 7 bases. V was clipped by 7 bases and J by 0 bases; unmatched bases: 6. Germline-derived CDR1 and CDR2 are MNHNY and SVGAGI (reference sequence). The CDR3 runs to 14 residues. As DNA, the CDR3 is TGTGCCAGCATTAATCGGGACAGCTCCTACGAGCAGTACTTC. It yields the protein CASINRDSSYEQYF.

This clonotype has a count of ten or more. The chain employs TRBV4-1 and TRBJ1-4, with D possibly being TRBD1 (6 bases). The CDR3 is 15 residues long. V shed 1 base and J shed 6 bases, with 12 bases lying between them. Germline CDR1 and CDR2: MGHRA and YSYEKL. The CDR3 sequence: CASSQVDRTYEKLFF. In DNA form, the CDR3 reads TGCGCCAGCAGCCAAGTAGACAGGACCTATGAAAAACTGTTTTTT.

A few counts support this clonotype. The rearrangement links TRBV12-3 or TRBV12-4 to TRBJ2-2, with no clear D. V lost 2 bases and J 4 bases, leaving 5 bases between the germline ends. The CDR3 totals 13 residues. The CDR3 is CASSLTGTGELFF. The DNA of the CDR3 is TGTGCCAGCAGTTTAACGGGCACCGGGGAGCTGTTTTTT.

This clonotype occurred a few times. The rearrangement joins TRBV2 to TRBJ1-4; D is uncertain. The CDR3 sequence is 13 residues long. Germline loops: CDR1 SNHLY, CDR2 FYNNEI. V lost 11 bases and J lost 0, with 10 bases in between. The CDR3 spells CASRRATNEKLFF. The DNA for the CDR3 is TGTGCCTCCAGGCGGGCAACTAATGAAAAACTGTTTTTT.